This T cell receptor (beta chain) was documented in a study of blood T cell repertoires in COVID-19. Study-level background: The United States, Italy and Spain provided the acute and convalescent COVID-19 samples. Sample material is recorded as cDNA or gDNA derived from T cells, B-cell-depleted T cells, or PBMCs.

A single count supports this clone. Assay: immunoSEQ multiplex PCR; the TCRdb copy retains only in-frame clones and omits some. The data show 400,000 to 450,000 clones, with 75% to 90% seen just once and around 1.1% held by the top ten. The sample taken for sequencing was PBMCs or T cells enriched from blood (not recorded which). This clonotype was sampled from a young man who had recovered from COVID-19.

CDR3 amino acids: CATSRRQGIYEQYF. The CDR3 DNA sequence: TGTGCCACCAGCAGAAGACAGGGTATTTACGAGCAGTACTTC. The chain links TRBV15 to TRBJ2-7; 7 bases map to TRBD1. The V gene's germline CDR1 is LNHNV and CDR2 YYDKDF (reference sequence). This CDR3 region has 14 residues. The V gene end was trimmed by 2 bases and the J gene end by 4 bases; junction bases not matched to a gene: 5.